Listed below are T cell receptor beta chains from one sample, sequenced in a study of early T cells in non-severe SARS-CoV-2 infection. TCRdb called the 5' RACE reads again in MiXCR, with one record for every CDR3 protein. The sample includes approximately 98,000 distinct CDR3 sequences, roughly an eighth seen only once; the top ten take around 3%. The sequenced sample was whole blood. The receptors shown here come from an adult who was a healthcare worker with PCR-confirmed SARS-CoV-2 infection or an uninfected control (not recorded which). The CDR3 runs from the conserved cysteine through the conserved F or W. The order of the fields is J gene, V gene, D gene, clone size, CDR3 DNA, CDR3 protein. The D gene is left open where the match is weak. Only some rows state a clone size, as once, few, many or a class for expanded clones.

TRBJ1-2 TRBV5-4 NA many TGTGCCAGCAGCCGCGATGAGCCGGTCTATGGCTACACCTTC CASSRDEPVYGYTF
TRBJ2-7 TRBV29-1 NA few TGCAGCGTTGAAGGTCTAGCTTACGAGCAGTACTTC CSVEGLAYEQYF
TRBJ2-7 TRBV20-1 NA many TGCAGTGCGAGAACTGCTAGCGAGGTAGGGGAGCAGTACTTC CSARTASEVGEQYF
TRBJ1-6 TRBV12-3/TRBV12-4 TRBD1 many TGTGCCAGCAGTTTAAGGACAGGGGAACGCTCACCCCTCCACTTT CASSLRTGERSPLHF
TRBJ2-5 TRBV29-1 NA many TGCAGCGTTGTTCAAGGGCAAGAGACCCAGTACTTC CSVVQGQETQYF
TRBJ2-3 TRBV5-4 NA NA TGTGCCAGCAGCTTCATAGCAGATACGCAGTATTTT CASSFIADTQYF
TRBJ1-2 TRBV6-5 NA NA TGTGCCAGCACCCCTGACATTGCCTATGGCTACACCTTC CASTPDIAYGYTF
TRBJ2-1 TRBV7-7 NA few TGTGCTAGCAGCCCCCGACCGTTAGATGAGCAGTTCTTC CASSPRPLDEQFF
TRBJ2-2 TRBV19 NA few TGTGCCAGTAGTGATCTAGGCGGGGAGCTGTTTTTT CASSDLGGELFF
TRBJ1-1 TRBV30 NA few TGTGCCTGGAGTCCTAACCGGCTAAGGTACACTGAAGCTTTCTTT CAWSPNRLRYTEAFF
TRBJ1-1 TRBV2 NA few TGTGCCAGCAGTGAATTGGTGACCAAAGCTTTCTTT CASSELVTKAFF
TRBJ1-1 TRBV10-1 TRBD1 many TGCGCCAGCAGTCCCGGGACAGGTATGAACACTGAAGCTTTCTTT CASSPGTGMNTEAFF